This TCR beta chain was recorded in a study of CD8 T cells in ankylosing spondylitis. A quantitative 5'-RACE method, one with molecular barcodes, was used to make TCR beta libraries. TCRdb processed the 5' RACE reads anew with MiXCR; each CDR3 protein has one entry. Of about 500,000 distinct CDR3 sequences in the sample, about an eighth were seen once. The germline CDR1 and CDR2 sequences are SEHNR and FQNEAQ (reference sequence). The ends were cut back, 4 bases at V and 0 bases at J, with 11 bases in the middle. This CDR3 has 15 amino acids. Points on this clonotype: Antigen: not known.

Findings of the study overall: Seven to nine highly homologous variants formed a TCR beta motif that appeared characteristic of ankylosing spondylitis blood. From matched ankylosing spondylitis synovial fluid, disease-linked clones were reportedly recovered at significantly enriched levels. Some of the motif variants had earlier been found in reactive arthritis patients' fluid and blood.

The receptor was derived from a male donor with ankylosing spondylitis. Sequencing input: blood, either unsorted or a sorted T cell fraction (not recorded which). V gene TRBV7-9 combines with J gene TRBJ2-3; D is unresolved. The CDR3 bases are TGTGCCAGCAGCTATGACCCTGTCAGCACAGATACGCAGTATTTT. Translating it yields CASSYDPVSTDTQYF.